This TCR beta chain derives from a study of T-cell reconstitution after alpha-beta-depleted transplantation in children. Researchers prepared the TCRbeta library using unique molecular identifiers, the study reports. TCRdb called the PCR reads again in MiXCR, with one record for every CDR3 protein. The sample lists about 400,000 distinct CDR3 sequences, 20% seen once, with less than 4.5% in the top ten. This clonotype was seen a few times. V shed 6 bases and J 5 bases; nucleotides not matched to a gene: 4. The CDR3 is made up of 12 amino acids. Germline values: CDR1 SQVTM, CDR2 ANQGSEA. The sequenced sample was PBMCs from the stem cell graft donor, obtained from the stem cell graft. The TCR sequence derives from a human donor who donated a stem cell graft to a child with acute myeloid leukemia. This chain uses TRBV29-1 with TRBJ2-1, with 7 positions matching TRBD1. CDR3 nucleotide sequence: TGCAGCGTGGGTACAGGGGACAATGAGCAGTTCTTC. It codes for CSVGTGDNEQFF.